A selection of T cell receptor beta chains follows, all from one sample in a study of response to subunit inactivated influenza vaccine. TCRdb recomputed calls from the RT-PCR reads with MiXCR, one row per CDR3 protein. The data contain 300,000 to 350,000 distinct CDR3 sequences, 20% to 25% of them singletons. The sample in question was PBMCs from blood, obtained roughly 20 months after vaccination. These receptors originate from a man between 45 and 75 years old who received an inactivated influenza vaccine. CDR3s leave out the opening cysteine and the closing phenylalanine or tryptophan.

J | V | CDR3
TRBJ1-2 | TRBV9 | ASSRTVGYT
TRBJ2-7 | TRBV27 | ASSGYADEQY
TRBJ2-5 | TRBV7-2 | ASRPGLVRETQY
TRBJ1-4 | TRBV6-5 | ASSYSGALGEKLF
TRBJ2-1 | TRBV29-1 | SVAGRAYNEQF
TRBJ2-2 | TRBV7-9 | ASSFGVSTGELF
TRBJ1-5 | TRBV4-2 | ASSFDVSNQPQH
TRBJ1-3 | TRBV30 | AWRDWRRSGNTIY
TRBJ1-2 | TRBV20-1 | SLLGPALDYGYT
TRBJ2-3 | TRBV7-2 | ASSLAPGATDTQY
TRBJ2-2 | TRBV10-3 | AISGRVDTGELF
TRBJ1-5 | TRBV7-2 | ASSFGQGDQPQH
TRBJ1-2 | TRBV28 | ASSGPTGVYGYT
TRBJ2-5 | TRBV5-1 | ASGGRGQQETQY
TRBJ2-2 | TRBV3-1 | ASSQDGSTGELF
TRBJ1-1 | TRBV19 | ASSTHLRRDTEAF
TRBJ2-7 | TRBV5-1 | ASSGGPGNYEQY
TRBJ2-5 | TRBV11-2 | ASSSRTRRETQY